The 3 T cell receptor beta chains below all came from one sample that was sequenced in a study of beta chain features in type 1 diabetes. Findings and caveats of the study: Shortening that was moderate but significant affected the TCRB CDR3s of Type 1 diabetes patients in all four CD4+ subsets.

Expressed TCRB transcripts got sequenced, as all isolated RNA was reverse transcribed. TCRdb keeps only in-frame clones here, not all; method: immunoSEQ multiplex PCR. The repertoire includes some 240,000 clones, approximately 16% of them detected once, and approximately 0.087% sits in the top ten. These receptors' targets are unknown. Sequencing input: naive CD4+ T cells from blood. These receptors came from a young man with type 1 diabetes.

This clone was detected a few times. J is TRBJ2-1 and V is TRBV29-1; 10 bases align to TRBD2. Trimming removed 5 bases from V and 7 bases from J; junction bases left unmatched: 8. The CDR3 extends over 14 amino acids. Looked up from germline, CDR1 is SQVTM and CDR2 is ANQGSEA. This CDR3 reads CSVREGTSANEQFF. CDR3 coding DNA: TGCAGCGTTCGAGAGGGGACTAGCGCAAATGAGCAGTTCTTC.

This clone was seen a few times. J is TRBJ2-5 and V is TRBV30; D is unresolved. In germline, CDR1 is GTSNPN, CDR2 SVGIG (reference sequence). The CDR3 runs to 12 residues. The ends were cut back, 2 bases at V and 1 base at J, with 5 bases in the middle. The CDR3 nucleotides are TGTGCCTGGAGTCCGGGCCAAGAGACCCAGTACTTC. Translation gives CAWSPGQETQYF.

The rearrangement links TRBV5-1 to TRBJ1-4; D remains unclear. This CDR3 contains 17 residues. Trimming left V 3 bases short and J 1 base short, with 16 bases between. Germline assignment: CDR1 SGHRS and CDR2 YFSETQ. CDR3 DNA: TGCGCCAGCAGCTCTAAGGCGTCTCAGAGAACTAATGAAAAACTGTTTTTT. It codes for CASSSKASQRTNEKLFF.